A single T cell receptor (beta chain) is shown here with its context. Source study methods: It was from reference gene primer amplification that nucleated cell counts were estimated. TCRdb keeps only in-frame clones here, not all; method: immunoSEQ multiplex PCR. V, J and clone size are those of that table, while D and trimming were read from the DNA. Here the sample spans over 250,000 clones, approximately 78% being singletons. The data belong to a study of blood T cell repertoires in COVID-19. The cohort comprised adults aged about 18 to 100 years residing in about two dozen US areas. Categorization into cohorts depended on clinical history that participants reported. This CDR3 contains 19 residues. Trimming removed 0 bases from V and 4 bases from J; junction bases left unmatched: 16. The germline gives CDR1 GTSNPN, CDR2 SVGIG (reference sequence).

Material for sequencing was PBMCs or T cells enriched from blood (not recorded which). V gene TRBV30 combines with J gene TRBJ2-3; the match to TRBD1 covers 10 bases. The clonotype was recovered from a man in his forties who had been exposed to COVID-19. CDR3 nucleotides: TGTGCCTGGAGTGTGGCCCTACCCTTGACAGGGGGCTATTCAGATACGCAGTATTTT. Translating it yields CAWSVALPLTGGYSDTQYF.